This TCR beta chain was identified during a study of human T cells and chemical hapten exposure. Study processing details: TCRs per sample had a median of around 98,000 and ranged from about 23,224 to 750,000. Using its own MiXCR run on the RACE reads, TCRdb lists one record per CDR3 protein. The V and J calls follow TCRdb's processing rather than the paper's. The sample has 25,000 to 30,000 distinct CDR3 sequences, roughly 9.4% seen once. Whole-study results and caveats: Expanded TCRs were compared with controls, and the expanded TCRs formed significantly more large CDR3 similarity clusters.

This CDR3 spans 14 amino acids. The V and J ends lost 2 bases and 2 bases respectively, with 12 bases between them. Germline V gene sequence: CDR1 DFQATT, CDR2 SNEGSKA (reference sequence). This clonotype was counted ten times or more. The target antigen is unknown. This sample's time point: patch test 2, 6 weeks after DPC sensitization. As to treatment: therapeutic diphenylcyclopropenone sensitization with weekly scalp DPC. Blood sampling preceded each patch test application. The genes are TRBV20-1 and TRBJ1-1; possible D gene TRBD1, 5 bases. The receptor was derived from a man aged 30 to 45 with alopecia areata. Some clones in this sample may be carry-over from other donors' samples. The source material was whole blood, sampled in connection with sensitization to the hapten diphenylcyclopropenone (DPC). The CDR3 DNA sequence: TGCAGTGCTAGAAAAGGGGACTCAAACACTGAAGCTTTCTTT. This encodes CSARKGDSNTEAFF.